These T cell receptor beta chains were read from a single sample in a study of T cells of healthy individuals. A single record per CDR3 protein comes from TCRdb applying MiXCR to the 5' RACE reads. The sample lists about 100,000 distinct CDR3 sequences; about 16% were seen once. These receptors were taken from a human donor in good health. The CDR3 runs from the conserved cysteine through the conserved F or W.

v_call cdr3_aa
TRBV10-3 CAISTGQGLYNEQFF
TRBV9 CASSVAGFGELFF
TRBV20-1 CSARNPSQETQYF
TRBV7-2 CASSATNEKLFF
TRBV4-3 CASSHAPGQGGSPLHF
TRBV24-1 CATGGGQETQYF
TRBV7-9 CASTPRVQVNTEAFF
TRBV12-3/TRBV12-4 CASSLNRWNEQFF
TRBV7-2 CASSGGVQETQYF
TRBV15 CATSRARTVNTEAFF
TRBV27 CASSSASGEVSYEQYF
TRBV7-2 CASSSNGGREDGYTF
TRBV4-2 CASSQDWSGGHTGELFF
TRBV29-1 CSVGAIYEQYF
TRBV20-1 CVCRGGSKETQYF
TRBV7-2 CASSSIVGTEAFF
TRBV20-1 CSAIPGQFTAIGEKLFF
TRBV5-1 CASRVVVAGGTYNEQFF
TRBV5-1 CASSLFVKNTEAFF
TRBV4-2 CASSHRDTGQPQHF
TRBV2 CASSVPPRLGLPNYGYTF
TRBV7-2 CASSLVRWSGGNTIYF